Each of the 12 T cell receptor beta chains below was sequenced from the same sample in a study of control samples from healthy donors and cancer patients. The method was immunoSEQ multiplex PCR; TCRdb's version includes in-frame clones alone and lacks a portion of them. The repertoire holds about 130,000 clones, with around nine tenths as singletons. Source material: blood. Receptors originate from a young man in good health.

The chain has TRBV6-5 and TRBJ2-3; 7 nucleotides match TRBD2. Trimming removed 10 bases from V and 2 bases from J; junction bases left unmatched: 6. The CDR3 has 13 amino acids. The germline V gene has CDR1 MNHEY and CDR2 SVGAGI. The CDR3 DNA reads TGTGCCACTGCTAGCGGCGACACAGATACGCAGTATTTT. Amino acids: CATASGDTDTQYF.

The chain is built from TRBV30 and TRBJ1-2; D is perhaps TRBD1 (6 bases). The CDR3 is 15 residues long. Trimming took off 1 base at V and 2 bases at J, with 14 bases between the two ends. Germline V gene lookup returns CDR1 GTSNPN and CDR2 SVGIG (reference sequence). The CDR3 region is CAWSDPRRGNYGYTF. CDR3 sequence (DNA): TGTGCCTGGAGTGACCCCAGGAGGGGGAACTATGGCTACACCTTC.

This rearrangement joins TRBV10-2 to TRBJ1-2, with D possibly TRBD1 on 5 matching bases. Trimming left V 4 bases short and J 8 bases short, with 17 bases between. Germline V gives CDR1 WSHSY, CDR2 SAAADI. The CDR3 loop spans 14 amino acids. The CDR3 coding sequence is TGCGCCAGCAGTGGGGGCGGAACCTTCTCCGGCTACACCTTC. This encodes CASSGGGTFSGYTF.

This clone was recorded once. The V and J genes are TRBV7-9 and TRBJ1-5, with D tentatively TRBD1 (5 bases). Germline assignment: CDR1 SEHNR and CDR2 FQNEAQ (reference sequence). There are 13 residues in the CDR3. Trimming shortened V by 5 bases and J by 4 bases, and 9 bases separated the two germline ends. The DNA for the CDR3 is TGTGCCAGCAGCCATGAGGGGAATCAGCCCCAGCATTTT. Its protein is CASSHEGNQPQHF.

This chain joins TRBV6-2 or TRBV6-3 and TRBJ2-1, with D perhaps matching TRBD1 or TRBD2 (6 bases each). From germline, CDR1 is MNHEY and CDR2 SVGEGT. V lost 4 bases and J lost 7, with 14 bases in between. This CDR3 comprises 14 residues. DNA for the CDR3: TGTGCCAGCAGTTTTTGGGGGGCAGGGAATGAGCAGTTCTTC. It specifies CASSFWGAGNEQFF.

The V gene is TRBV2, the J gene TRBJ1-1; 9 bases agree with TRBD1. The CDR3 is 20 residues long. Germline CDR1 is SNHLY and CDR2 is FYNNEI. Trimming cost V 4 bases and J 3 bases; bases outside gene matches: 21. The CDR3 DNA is TGTGCCAGCAGTGTTCACAGGGGGCAGGTCGTTACCGGTACGGACACTGAAGCTTTCTTT. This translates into CASSVHRGQVVTGTDTEAFF.

The CDR3 DNA sequence: TGTGCCAGCAGCCCACGGGGGCTTAAGACTGAAGCTTTCTTT. It codes for CASSPRGLKTEAFF. The chain carries TRBV3-1 (or the pseudogene TRBV3-2) and TRBJ1-1, with D possibly matching TRBD1 (6 bases). This CDR3 has 14 amino acids. Trimming cost V 4 bases and J 5 bases, with 14 bases left between them. Germline V lookup: CDR1 LGHDT, CDR2 YNNKEL (reference sequence).

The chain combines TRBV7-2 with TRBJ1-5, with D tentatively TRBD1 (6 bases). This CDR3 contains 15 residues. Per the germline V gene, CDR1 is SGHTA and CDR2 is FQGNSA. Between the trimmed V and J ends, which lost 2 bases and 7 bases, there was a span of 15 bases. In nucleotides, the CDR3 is TGTGCCAGCAGCTTAAACGGGGGCGGAGAACAGCCCCAGCATTTT. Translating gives CASSLNGGGEQPQHF.

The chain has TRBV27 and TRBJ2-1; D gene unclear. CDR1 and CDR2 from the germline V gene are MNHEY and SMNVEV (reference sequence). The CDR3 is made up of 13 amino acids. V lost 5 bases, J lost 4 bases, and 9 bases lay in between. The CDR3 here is CASSTSSYNEQFF. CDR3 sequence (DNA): TGTGCCAGCAGTACGTCCAGTTACAATGAGCAGTTCTTC.

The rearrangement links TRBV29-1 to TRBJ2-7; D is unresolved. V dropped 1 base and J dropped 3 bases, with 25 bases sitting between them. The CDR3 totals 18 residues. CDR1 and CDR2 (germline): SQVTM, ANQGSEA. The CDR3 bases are TGCAGCGTTGAAGTAAACACAAGACGGGCGCGAGATCACTACGAGCAGTACTTC. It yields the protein CSVEVNTRRARDHYEQYF.

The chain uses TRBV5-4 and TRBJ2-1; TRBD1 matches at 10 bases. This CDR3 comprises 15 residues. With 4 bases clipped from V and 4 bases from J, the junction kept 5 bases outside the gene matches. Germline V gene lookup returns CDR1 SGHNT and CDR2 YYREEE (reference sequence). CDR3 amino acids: CASSQRTGGYNEQFF. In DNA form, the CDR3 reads TGTGCCAGCAGCCAGAGGACAGGGGGTTACAATGAGCAGTTCTTC.

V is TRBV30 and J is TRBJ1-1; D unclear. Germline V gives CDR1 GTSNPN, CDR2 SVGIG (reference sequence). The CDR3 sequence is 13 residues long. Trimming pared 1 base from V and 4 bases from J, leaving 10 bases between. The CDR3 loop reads CAWSEGAGTEAFF. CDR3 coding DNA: TGTGCCTGGAGTGAGGGAGCCGGCACTGAAGCTTTCTTT.